Presented here are 19 T cell receptor beta chains from one specimen sequenced in a study of long-term antiretroviral therapy in people with HIV. The libraries were made with immunoSEQ v3.0 at survey level. Generated by immunoSEQ multiplex PCR, the TCRdb table keeps only in-frame clones and is missing some. The table lists 20,000 to 25,000 clones, 70% to 80% of them singletons. The specimen comprised unsorted PBMCs, sampled 1.7 to 1.8 years before starting antiretroviral therapy. The receptors here all came from a woman between 40 and 50 years old with HIV.

This rearrangement joins TRBV5-8 to TRBJ1-5; 7 positions agree with TRBD1. Germline CDR1 and CDR2: SGHTS and YDEGEE. The CDR3 totals 14 residues. The V segment lost 2 bases and the J segment 4 bases; nucleotides outside the gene matches: 3. CDR3 residues: CASSFSQGNQPQHF. Here the CDR3 DNA reads TGTGCCAGCAGCTTTTCACAGGGGAATCAGCCCCAGCATTTT.

CDR3 sequence (DNA): TGCAGCGGGGGATTACTAGCGGGAGTACGAGAGACCCAGTACTTC. This codes for CSGGLLAGVRETQYF. This chain joins TRBV29-1 and TRBJ2-5; 11 bases align to TRBD2. V trimming: 7 bases; J trimming: 4 bases; junction bases outside the gene matches: 11. Germline V CDR1 and CDR2: SQVTM, ANQGSEA. The CDR3 consists of 15 residues.

The rearrangement uses TRBV6-5 and TRBJ1-2; the D is unclear. The CDR3 consists of 14 residues. The germline CDR1 and CDR2 sequences are MNHEY and SVGAGI. V was pared by 0 bases and J by 4 bases, with 9 bases between. CDR3 loop: CASSYSPDLYGYTF. CDR3 nucleotide sequence: TGTGCCAGCAGTTACTCCCCGGACCTCTATGGCTACACCTTC.

V and J are TRBV5-6 and TRBJ1-5, with D tentatively TRBD1 (6 bases). Germline loops: CDR1 SGHDT, CDR2 YYEEEE. This CDR3 is 15 amino acids long. V lost 4 bases and J lost 3, with 14 bases in between. CDR3 nucleotides: TGTGCCAGCAGCGGAGAGGGGGAGACCAATCAGCCCCAGCATTTT. Residues: CASSGEGETNQPQHF. The full variable domain, completed using reference TRBV5-6 and TRBJ1-5, is DAGVTQSPTHLIKTRGQQVTLRCSPKSGHDTVSWYQQALGQGPQFIFQYYEEEERQRGNFPDRFSGHQFPNYSSELNVNALLLGDSALYLCASSGEGETNQPQHFGDGTRLSIL.

The chain combines TRBV11-3 with TRBJ2-1, with D possibly matching TRBD2 (5 bases). This CDR3 region has 14 residues. The germline V gene encodes CDR1 SGHNT and CDR2 YENEEA. V lost 2 bases to trimming and J lost 6 bases, with 11 bases between them. CDR3 sequence reads: CASSLSPSTNEQFF. The CDR3 region has the DNA TGTGCCAGCAGCTTAAGTCCTAGCACCAATGAGCAGTTCTTC. The variable domain in full, with the rest retrieved from reference TRBV11-3 and TRBJ2-1, is EAGVVQSPRYKIIEKKQPVAFWCNPISGHNTLYWYLQNLGQGPELLIRYENEEAVDDSQLPKDRFSAERLKGVDSTLKIQPAELGDSAVYLCASSLSPSTNEQFFGPGTRLTVL.

This clone came up a few times. The chain combines TRBV11-2 with TRBJ2-2, with D possibly TRBD1 on 6 matching bases. Germline loops: CDR1 SGHAT, CDR2 FQNNGV. The CDR3 has 16 residues. The CDR3 sequence is CAAEQGPSLSTGELFF. CDR3 DNA: TGTGCTGCGGAACAGGGACCGTCGTTGTCCACCGGGGAGCTGTTTTTT.

This chain joins TRBV28 and TRBJ1-5; 10 bases align to TRBD1. The CDR3 spans 15 residues. Germline-derived CDR1 and CDR2 are MDHEN and SYDVKM. V lost 4 bases to trimming and J lost 3 bases; unmatched junction nucleotides: 3. The CDR3 nucleotides read TGTGCCAGCAGTTGGGACAGGGGCTCCAATCAGCCCCAGCATTTT. This translates into CASSWDRGSNQPQHF.

The rearrangement links TRBV6-5 to TRBJ1-4, with TRBD1 matching over 8 bases. This CDR3 is 14 amino acids long. CDR1 MNHEY and CDR2 SVGAGI come from the germline V gene. Trimming took 4 bases from V and 8 from J; bases not matched to a gene: 6. The CDR3 DNA follows: TGTGCCAGCAGTTCACAGGGGGGGTACGAAAAACTGTTTTTT. Amino acid sequence: CASSSQGGYEKLFF.

This clone was seen more than once but under ten times. This chain joins TRBV15 and TRBJ2-3; weak D call: TRBD1 (5 bases). The V gene's germline CDR1 is LNHNV and CDR2 YYDKDF (reference sequence). V lost 6 bases and J lost 1, with 14 bases in between. This CDR3 is 15 amino acids long. The DNA for the CDR3 is TGTGCCACCAGTCAGGGCGGAGCAGGCACAGATACGCAGTATTTT. Its protein product is CATSQGGAGTDTQYF.

The chain has TRBV19 and TRBJ1-2, with D perhaps TRBD1 (5 bases). The CDR3 extends over 13 amino acids. The V gene's germline CDR1 is LNHDA and CDR2 SQIVND (reference sequence). V shed 7 bases and J shed 4 bases, with 13 bases lying between them. The CDR3 DNA reads TGTGCCAGTACCCCTCGGGGGAGCTATGGCTACACCTTC. It codes for CASTPRGSYGYTF. Based on the CDR3 plus reference TRBV19 and TRBJ1-2, the full variable domain is DGGITQSPKYLFRKEGQNVTLSCEQNLNHDAMYWYRQDPGQGLRLIYYSQIVNDFQKGDIAEGYSVSREKKESFPLTVTSAQKNPTAFYLCASTPRGSYGYTFGSGTRLTVV.

The rearrangement uses TRBV5-4 and TRBJ2-1; the D is unclear. V shed 4 bases and J shed 0 bases, with 11 bases lying between them. This CDR3 contains 15 residues. The germline gives CDR1 SGHNT, CDR2 YYREEE (reference sequence). The chain's CDR3 is CASSLDPGSYNEQFF. CDR3 in DNA: TGTGCCAGCAGCCTGGATCCGGGCTCCTACAATGAGCAGTTCTTC. Full variable domain (missing parts from reference TRBV5-4 and TRBJ2-1): ETGVTQSPTHLIKTRGQQVTLRCSSQSGHNTVSWYQQALGQGPQFIFQYYREEENGRGNFPPRFSGLQFPNYSSELNVNALELDDSALYLCASSLDPGSYNEQFFGPGTRLTVL.

A remark on this clone: The junction departs from the called germline gene at one end, perhaps through a read error. The CDR3 sequence: CASRLAAANTGELFF. CDR3 DNA sequence: TGCGCCAGCAGGTTGGCAGCCGCGAACACCGGGGAGCTGTTTTTT. The V call is TRBV5-1, the J call TRBJ2-2; D gene ambiguous. There are 15 residues in the CDR3. In germline, CDR1 is SGHRS, CDR2 YFSETQ.

This chain connects TRBV7-9 to TRBJ1-2, with D possibly being TRBD1 (6 bases). The CDR3 sequence is 15 residues long. Germline V gene lookup returns CDR1 SEHNR and CDR2 FQNEAQ (reference sequence). V was pared by 3 bases and J by 3 bases, with 14 bases between. This CDR3 reads CASSFGTPRDYGYTF. In nucleotides, the CDR3 is TGTGCCAGCAGCTTCGGGACACCGAGGGACTATGGCTACACCTTC.

The V call is TRBV5-5, the J call TRBJ2-7; D ambiguous. Trimming took 3 bases from V and 3 from J, leaving 10 bases between them. The CDR3 consists of 13 residues. Germline CDR1 reads SGHKS; CDR2 reads YYEKEE (reference sequence). CDR3 nucleotides: TGTGCCAGCAGCTCCTCCTCAGGCTACGAGCAGTACTTC. Protein: CASSSSSGYEQYF.

The rearrangement joins TRBV28 to TRBJ2-5; D is unclear. CDR1 MDHEN and CDR2 SYDVKM come from the germline V gene. Trimming stripped 5 bases from V and 4 bases from J, with 14 bases between. This CDR3 has 14 amino acids. The chain's CDR3 is CASSLSSPRETQYF. The DNA of the CDR3 is TGTGCCAGCAGTCTATCATCCCCACGAGAGACCCAGTACTTC.

This CDR3 is CASSVYGGPDTQYF. As DNA, the CDR3 is TGTGCCAGCAGCGTATACGGGGGGCCAGATACGCAGTATTTT. V and J are TRBV9 and TRBJ2-3; tentative D call: TRBD2 (7 bases). The CDR3 is 14 amino acids. V dropped 1 base and J dropped 4 bases, with 10 bases sitting between them. CDR1 is SGDLS and CDR2 is YYNGEE in the germline V gene.

The V and J genes are TRBV5-4 and TRBJ2-7, with 7 bases fitting TRBD1. The V gene's germline CDR1 is SGHNT and CDR2 YYREEE (reference sequence). The CDR3 has 15 amino acids. J gave up 7 bases and V 4 bases, and 14 bases lay outside the gene matches. CDR3 loop: CASSPGQPKNREQYF. The CDR3 bases are TGTGCCAGCAGCCCGGGACAGCCTAAAAATAGGGAGCAGTACTTC.

The chain couples TRBV10-3 to TRBJ2-1; 9 positions agree with TRBD2. Germline values: CDR1 ENHRY, CDR2 SYGVKD. The CDR3 totals 14 residues. V dropped 3 bases and J dropped 4; count of bases not matched to a gene: 1. CDR3 in amino acids: CAISDAGGYNEQFF. Written as DNA, the CDR3 is TGTGCCATCAGTGATGCGGGGGGGTACAATGAGCAGTTCTTC.

The J gene is TRBJ2-7, the V gene TRBV28; D is unresolved. The CDR3 contains 11 residues. Germline CDR1 MDHEN, CDR2 SYDVKM. Trimming pared 5 bases from V and 2 bases from J, leaving 4 bases between. The CDR3: CASSVTYEQYF. The CDR3 bases are TGTGCCAGCAGTGTTACCTACGAGCAGTACTTC.